Reported below is one TCR beta chain. The data stem from a study of T cell changes during pregnancy in multiple sclerosis. Measured with immunoSEQ multiplex PCR; TCRdb has only the in-frame clones, and not every one. The sample consists of 10,000 to 13,000 clones, around 89% of them appearing once. Germline V CDR1 and CDR2: KGHSH, LQKENI. CDR3 length equals 12 residues. V shed 5 bases and J shed 5 bases, with 10 bases lying between them. Sequenced here: CD8+ T cells from peripheral blood mononuclear cells, sampled in the first trimester of pregnancy. The sequence derives from a female donor in good health, enrolled as a control in a pregnancy study. This chain joins TRBV18 and TRBJ2-7; D ambiguous. CDR3 bases: TGTGCCAGCTCAGCCACTTCTGACGAGCAGTACTTC. Protein product: CASSATSDEQYF.